A single sample is the source of the 14 T cell receptor beta chains below, sequenced in a study of blood T cell repertoires in COVID-19. Here immunoSEQ multiplex PCR was the method, and the copy in TCRdb shows in-frame clones only, minus some. This sample has around 320,000 clones, with under 90% found just once. Material for sequencing was peripheral blood. These receptors originate from a woman in her 30s with COVID-19, enrolled during active disease.

V and J are TRBV7-2 and TRBJ2-2; D call uncertain. CDR1 and CDR2 (germline): SGHTA, FQGNSA. The CDR3 runs to 15 residues. Trimming pared 5 bases from V and 1 base from J, leaving 11 bases between. CDR3 bases: TGTGCCAGCAGCACCCTCCGAGGGAACACCGGGGAGCTGTTTTTT. Protein: CASSTLRGNTGELFF.

The chain joins TRBV6-5 to TRBJ1-4, with 8 bases lining up with TRBD1. Looked up from germline, CDR1 is MNHEY and CDR2 is SVGAGI. With V trimmed by 6 bases and J by 8 bases, 11 bases remained unmatched. The CDR3 spans 15 residues. This CDR3 reads CASRDREGEAEKLFF. The CDR3 DNA sequence: TGTGCCAGCAGGGACAGGGAGGGGGAGGCAGAAAAACTGTTTTTT.

This clone was counted at least ten times. The V call is TRBV2, the J call TRBJ2-1; D possibly corresponds to TRBD2 (5 bases). In germline, CDR1 is SNHLY, CDR2 FYNNEI. V dropped 4 bases and J dropped 7 bases, with 14 bases sitting between them. This CDR3 is built from 14 residues. The CDR3 loop reads CASSGLKVGNEQFF. CDR3 in DNA: TGTGCCAGCAGTGGACTAAAGGTTGGGAATGAGCAGTTCTTC.

The chain links TRBV7-6 to TRBJ2-7; 7 positions agree with TRBD1. Per germline, CDR1 SGHVS and CDR2 FNYEAQ. This CDR3 comprises 14 residues. The trim removed 5 bases at V and 0 bases at J, leaving 4 bases unmatched. The CDR3 coding sequence is TGTGCCAGCAGCCAACGGGACAGCTCCTACGAGCAGTACTTC. It translates to CASSQRDSSYEQYF.

This rearrangement joins TRBV3-1 (or the pseudogene TRBV3-2) to TRBJ1-2; a possible D gene is TRBD1 (6 bases). The CDR3 consists of 14 residues. CDR1 and CDR2 (germline): LGHDT, YNNKEL (reference sequence). With 5 bases removed from V and 1 base from J, the gap between germline ends came to 11 bases. CDR3 sequence reads: CASSGDTVNYGYTF. CDR3 sequence (DNA): TGTGCCAGCAGCGGGGACACCGTTAACTATGGCTACACCTTC.

The rearrangement links TRBV30 to TRBJ2-3; TRBD1 matches at 8 bases. Germline values: CDR1 GTSNPN, CDR2 SVGIG (reference sequence). With 2 bases clipped from V and 1 base from J, the junction kept 2 bases outside the gene matches. This CDR3 region has 14 residues. The CDR3: CAWSSGQGTDTQYF. The CDR3 DNA is TGTGCCTGGAGTTCGGGACAGGGCACAGATACGCAGTATTTT.

The chain carries TRBV2 and TRBJ2-1, with D maybe TRBD2 (5 bases). The CDR3 has 11 amino acids. Trimming removed 7 bases at V and 8 bases at J, with 9 bases between. Germline V lookup: CDR1 SNHLY, CDR2 FYNNEI. The CDR3 spells CASNVGDEQFF. CDR3 in DNA: TGTGCCAGCAATGTGGGAGATGAGCAGTTCTTC.

The chain couples TRBV21-1 to TRBJ1-5; TRBD1 is the table's D call and was not checked against the DNA. TRBV21-1 is reported as a pseudogene. This CDR3 spans 17 amino acids. The CDR3 sequence is CASSKEDRAYSGQPQHF. The DNA of the CDR3 is TGTGCCAGCAGCAAAGAGGACAGGGCCTATAGCGGTCAGCCCCAGCATTTT.

The chain has TRBV3-1 (or the pseudogene TRBV3-2) and TRBJ1-3, with D maybe TRBD1 (5 bases). V was shortened by 8 bases and J by 9 bases, with 17 bases between the two germline ends. The V gene's germline CDR1 is LGHDT and CDR2 YNNKEL (reference sequence). The CDR3 contains 13 residues. The CDR3 is CASWEWGTRTIYF. CDR3 nucleotide sequence: TGTGCCAGCTGGGAGTGGGGGACTCGCACCATATATTTT.

The chain links TRBV6-4 to TRBJ2-1; D not resolved. Germline CDR1 MRHNA, CDR2 SNTAGT. The CDR3 loop spans 11 amino acids. V lost 0 bases and J lost 9, with 3 bases in between. Written as DNA, the CDR3 is TGTGCCAGCAGTGACTCGAGTGAGCAGTTCTTC. Translating gives CASSDSSEQFF.

The rearrangement links TRBV19 to TRBJ1-3; D unresolved. The CDR3 spans 16 residues. V was clipped by 2 bases and J by 1 base, with 12 bases between them. CDR1 LNHDA and CDR2 SQIVND come from the germline V gene (reference sequence). The DNA for the CDR3 is TGTGCCAGTAGTATACTCGGGATTACATCTGGAAACACCATATATTTT. This gives the protein CASSILGITSGNTIYF.

The sample holds one count of this clone. The chain employs TRBV6-5 and TRBJ2-1, with a tentative D call TRBD2 (6 bases). Germline V lookup: CDR1 MNHEY, CDR2 SVGAGI. Trimming removed 6 bases at V and 3 bases at J, with 15 bases between. The length of the CDR3 is 15 residues. As DNA, the CDR3 is TGTGCCAGCAGATCGGACTACCTAGACTACAATGAGCAGTTCTTC. Translating it yields CASRSDYLDYNEQFF.

V gene TRBV6-4 combines with J gene TRBJ2-1; D may be TRBD2 (9 bases). Germline V gene sequence: CDR1 MRHNA, CDR2 SNTAGT. The V and J ends lost 0 bases and 8 bases respectively, with 20 bases between them. The CDR3 length is 17 residues. The CDR3: CASSDSPAGGGRDEQFF. Written as DNA, the CDR3 is TGTGCCAGCAGTGACTCACCGGCAGGGGGCGGGAGGGATGAGCAGTTCTTC.

The chain couples TRBV18 to TRBJ2-6; 14 bases fit TRBD2. Losses at the gene ends were 4 bases for V and 0 bases for J; bases not matched to a gene: 8. The CDR3 is 20 residues long. The germline CDR1 and CDR2 sequences are KGHSH and LQKENI. The CDR3 spells CASSRSGTSGGRSGANVLTF. The CDR3 coding sequence is TGTGCCAGCTCACGGTCCGGGACTAGCGGGGGCCGCTCTGGGGCCAACGTCCTGACTTTC.